A selection of T cell receptor beta chains follows, all from one sample in a study of T cell responses to AZD1222 COVID-19 vaccine. The repertoire was sequenced with immunoSEQ multiplex PCR; TCRdb's copy has only in-frame clones and lacks some. The sample shows some 92,000 clones, roughly nine tenths of them seen only once. The sequencing used peripheral blood, collected on day 0 of AZD1222 vaccination. The receptors shown here come from an adult in good health. Each CDR3 is given with its conserved first and last residue. The order of the fields is V gene, CDR3 length, clone size, J gene, D gene, CDR3 protein, CDR3 DNA. D genes are given only for firm matches. Clone sizes are given selectively: once, few, many, or a class where the clone is expanded.

V gene: TRBV5-4; CDR3 length: 15; clone size: -; J gene: TRBJ2-7; D gene: -; CDR3 protein: CASSLFGGGPYEQYF; CDR3 DNA: TGTGCCAGCAGCTTGTTTGGGGGGGGCCCCTACGAGCAGTACTTC
V gene: TRBV7-9; CDR3 length: 13; clone size: -; J gene: TRBJ2-1; D gene: -; CDR3 protein: CASSYGGRRGQFF; CDR3 DNA: TGTGCCAGCAGCTATGGGGGAAGACGCGGGCAGTTCTTC
V gene: TRBV27; CDR3 length: 14; clone size: -; J gene: TRBJ1-1; D gene: TRBD1; CDR3 protein: CASSWTGENTEAFF; CDR3 DNA: TGTGCCAGCAGTTGGACAGGGGAGAACACTGAAGCTTTCTTT
V gene: TRBV7-8; CDR3 length: 12; clone size: -; J gene: TRBJ2-7; D gene: -; CDR3 protein: CASSPSEGVEYF; CDR3 DNA: TGTGCCAGCAGCCCATCCGAGGGGGTGGAGTACTTC
V gene: TRBV3-1/TRBV3-2; CDR3 length: 18; clone size: -; J gene: TRBJ2-7; D gene: TRBD1; CDR3 protein: CASSQDTRVGTGGYEQYF; CDR3 DNA: TGTGCCAGCAGCCAAGACACGAGGGTGGGGACAGGGGGCTACGAGCAGTACTTC
V gene: TRBV28; CDR3 length: 16; clone size: -; J gene: TRBJ2-1; D gene: TRBD1; CDR3 protein: CASSGAGTGTYNEQFF; CDR3 DNA: TGTGCCAGCAGTGGAGCCGGGACAGGGACCTACAATGAGCAGTTCTTC
V gene: TRBV13; CDR3 length: 17; clone size: -; J gene: TRBJ2-3; D gene: TRBD2; CDR3 protein: CASSSSPHSGSPHTQYF; CDR3 DNA: TGTGCCAGCAGCTCTTCCCCCCACAGCGGGAGTCCTCATACGCAGTATTTT
V gene: TRBV9; CDR3 length: 15; clone size: -; J gene: TRBJ1-3; D gene: -; CDR3 protein: CASSVAGSGGNTIYF; CDR3 DNA: TGTGCCAGCAGCGTAGCAGGCTCTGGGGGAAACACCATATATTTT
V gene: TRBV12-3/TRBV12-4; CDR3 length: 11; clone size: -; J gene: TRBJ1-2; D gene: -; CDR3 protein: CASNRGYGYTF; CDR3 DNA: TGTGCCAGCAACCGGGGGTATGGCTACACCTTC
V gene: TRBV9; CDR3 length: 15; clone size: -; J gene: TRBJ1-1; D gene: TRBD1; CDR3 protein: CASSLEGQGAVEAFF; CDR3 DNA: TGTGCCAGCAGCTTAGAAGGACAGGGTGCAGTTGAAGCTTTCTTT
V gene: TRBV11-2; CDR3 length: 14; clone size: -; J gene: TRBJ1-2; D gene: -; CDR3 protein: CASRPEHLNYGYTF; CDR3 DNA: TGTGCCAGCCGGCCGGAACACCTAAACTATGGCTACACCTTC
V gene: TRBV6-5; CDR3 length: 13; clone size: -; J gene: TRBJ1-3; D gene: -; CDR3 protein: CASRDRAGNTIYF; CDR3 DNA: TGTGCCAGCAGGGACAGAGCTGGAAACACCATATATTTT
V gene: TRBV6-4; CDR3 length: 16; clone size: -; J gene: TRBJ1-5; D gene: -; CDR3 protein: CATRDWGGKRNQPQHF; CDR3 DNA: TGTGCCACCCGAGACTGGGGGGGAAAACGCAATCAGCCCCAGCATTTT
V gene: TRBV19; CDR3 length: 15; clone size: -; J gene: TRBJ1-6; D gene: -; CDR3 protein: CASISGAGYNSPLHF; CDR3 DNA: TGTGCCAGTATCTCAGGGGCTGGCTATAATTCACCCCTCCACTTT
V gene: TRBV5-1; CDR3 length: 16; clone size: -; J gene: TRBJ2-3; D gene: TRBD2; CDR3 protein: CASSPDPGLSTDTQYF; CDR3 DNA: TGCGCCAGCAGCCCAGATCCGGGACTAAGCACAGATACGCAGTATTTT
V gene: TRBV28; CDR3 length: 12; clone size: -; J gene: TRBJ2-7; D gene: -; CDR3 protein: CASSLRPCEQYF; CDR3 DNA: TGTGCCAGCAGTTTAAGGCCCTGCGAGCAGTACTTC
V gene: TRBV4-3; CDR3 length: 17; clone size: -; J gene: TRBJ1-4; D gene: TRBD1; CDR3 protein: CASSQFGQGGPNEKLFF; CDR3 DNA: TGCGCCAGCAGCCAATTCGGACAGGGTGGGCCTAATGAAAAACTGTTTTTT
V gene: TRBV7-9; CDR3 length: 14; clone size: -; J gene: TRBJ1-2; D gene: -; CDR3 protein: CASSLAGTEYGYTF; CDR3 DNA: TGTGCCAGCAGCTTAGCAGGGACGGAGTATGGCTACACCTTC
V gene: TRBV30; CDR3 length: 15; clone size: -; J gene: TRBJ1-6; D gene: -; CDR3 protein: CAWSVQASYNSPLHF; CDR3 DNA: TGTGCCTGGAGTGTACAGGCCAGTTATAATTCACCCCTCCACTTT
V gene: TRBV11-2; CDR3 length: 13; clone size: -; J gene: TRBJ1-2; D gene: -; CDR3 protein: CASRRVSLYGYTF; CDR3 DNA: TGTGCCAGCAGGCGGGTCTCCCTCTATGGCTACACCTTC
V gene: TRBV12-3/TRBV12-4; CDR3 length: 13; clone size: -; J gene: TRBJ2-1; D gene: -; CDR3 protein: CASSGGPYNEQFF; CDR3 DNA: TGTGCCAGCAGTGGAGGTCCCTACAATGAGCAGTTCTTC
V gene: TRBV5-1; CDR3 length: 16; clone size: -; J gene: TRBJ2-1; D gene: TRBD1; CDR3 protein: CASSSYRDRAYNEQFF; CDR3 DNA: TGCGCCAGCAGCTCGTACCGGGACAGGGCCTACAATGAGCAGTTCTTC
V gene: TRBV19; CDR3 length: 13; clone size: -; J gene: TRBJ1-1; D gene: -; CDR3 protein: CASSMYRDTEAFF; CDR3 DNA: TGTGCCAGTAGTATGTATAGGGACACTGAAGCTTTCTTT
V gene: TRBV7-9; CDR3 length: 15; clone size: -; J gene: TRBJ2-7; D gene: TRBD2; CDR3 protein: CASTVGLAGAYEQYF; CDR3 DNA: TGTGCCAGCACCGTCGGACTAGCGGGCGCCTACGAGCAGTACTTC
V gene: TRBV6-2/TRBV6-3; CDR3 length: 12; clone size: -; J gene: TRBJ2-7; D gene: -; CDR3 protein: CASSYRGYEQYF; CDR3 DNA: TGTGCCAGCAGTTACAGGGGATACGAGCAGTACTTC
V gene: TRBV19; CDR3 length: 14; clone size: -; J gene: TRBJ1-4; D gene: -; CDR3 protein: CASRRTPLSEKLFF; CDR3 DNA: TGTGCCAGTAGGAGGACACCCCTCAGTGAAAAACTGTTTTTT
V gene: TRBV7-8; CDR3 length: 13; clone size: -; J gene: TRBJ1-3; D gene: TRBD1; CDR3 protein: CASEQGWGNTIYF; CDR3 DNA: TGTGCCAGCGAACAGGGGTGGGGAAACACCATATATTTT
V gene: TRBV9; CDR3 length: 17; clone size: few; J gene: TRBJ1-3; D gene: -; CDR3 protein: CASSLEGTSYSGNTIYF; CDR3 DNA: TGTGCCAGCAGCCTAGAGGGGACCTCTTACTCTGGAAACACCATATATTTT
V gene: TRBV15; CDR3 length: 15; clone size: -; J gene: TRBJ1-5; D gene: -; CDR3 protein: CATPGEQGGNQPQHF; CDR3 DNA: TGTGCCACCCCGGGGGAACAGGGAGGCAATCAGCCCCAGCATTTT
V gene: TRBV7-9; CDR3 length: 12; clone size: -; J gene: TRBJ2-7; D gene: -; CDR3 protein: CASSTVTYEQYF; CDR3 DNA: TGTGCCAGCAGCACAGTAACCTACGAGCAGTACTTC
V gene: TRBV28; CDR3 length: 14; clone size: -; J gene: TRBJ2-1; D gene: -; CDR3 protein: CASSSRQVWNEQFF; CDR3 DNA: TGTGCCAGCAGTTCACGACAAGTTTGGAATGAGCAGTTCTTC
V gene: TRBV5-1; CDR3 length: 15; clone size: once; J gene: TRBJ1-1; D gene: -; CDR3 protein: CASSLEGGKPDRAFF; CDR3 DNA: TGCGCCAGCAGCCTGGAGGGGGGTAAACCGGACAGAGCTTTCTTT
V gene: TRBV18; CDR3 length: 17; clone size: -; J gene: TRBJ2-1; D gene: TRBD2; CDR3 protein: CASSPPGTSGVYNEQFF; CDR3 DNA: TGTGCCAGCTCACCACCGGGGACTAGCGGAGTATACAATGAGCAGTTCTTC
V gene: TRBV5-1; CDR3 length: 14; clone size: -; J gene: TRBJ2-7; D gene: -; CDR3 protein: CASSLGGNSYEQYF; CDR3 DNA: TGCGCCAGCAGCTTGGGAGGCAACTCCTACGAGCAGTACTTC
V gene: TRBV6-2/TRBV6-3; CDR3 length: 14; clone size: -; J gene: TRBJ2-2; D gene: -; CDR3 protein: CASSLLEPTGELFF; CDR3 DNA: TGTGCCAGCAGCTTGTTAGAACCCACCGGGGAGCTGTTTTTT
V gene: TRBV9; CDR3 length: 15; clone size: once; J gene: TRBJ2-7; D gene: -; CDR3 protein: CASSVGSGSTYEQYF; CDR3 DNA: TGTGCCAGCAGCGTAGGTAGCGGATCTACCTACGAGCAGTACTTC
V gene: TRBV28; CDR3 length: 17; clone size: -; J gene: TRBJ1-1; D gene: TRBD1; CDR3 protein: CASRTSGTGRGRGEAFF; CDR3 DNA: TGTGCCAGCAGGACCTCTGGGACAGGGAGGGGAAGGGGTGAAGCTTTCTTT
V gene: TRBV14; CDR3 length: 16; clone size: -; J gene: TRBJ1-3; D gene: -; CDR3 protein: CASSQDVVLSGNTIYF; CDR3 DNA: TGTGCCAGCAGCCAAGATGTCGTACTCTCTGGAAACACCATATATTTT
V gene: TRBV5-1; CDR3 length: 15; clone size: once; J gene: TRBJ1-1; D gene: -; CDR3 protein: CASSLEEGVSTEAFF; CDR3 DNA: TGCGCCAGCAGCTTGGAGGAGGGAGTAAGTACTGAAGCTTTCTTT
V gene: TRBV9; CDR3 length: 15; clone size: -; J gene: TRBJ1-3; D gene: -; CDR3 protein: CASSVEGAPGNTIYF; CDR3 DNA: TGTGCCAGCAGCGTAGAGGGTGCGCCTGGGAACACCATATATTTT
V gene: TRBV4-1; CDR3 length: 19; clone size: -; J gene: TRBJ1-4; D gene: TRBD1; CDR3 protein: CASSQGSGTGDAIDEKLFF; CDR3 DNA: TGCGCCAGCAGCCAAGGATCCGGGACAGGGGATGCAATAGATGAAAAACTGTTTTTT
V gene: TRBV5-1; CDR3 length: 14; clone size: -; J gene: TRBJ1-2; D gene: TRBD1; CDR3 protein: CASSFGTGGYGYTF; CDR3 DNA: TGCGCCAGCAGCTTCGGGACAGGAGGCTATGGCTACACCTTC
V gene: TRBV4-1; CDR3 length: 16; clone size: -; J gene: TRBJ1-2; D gene: -; CDR3 protein: CASSQGNGAQVGGYTF; CDR3 DNA: TGCGCCAGCAGCCAGGGAAACGGGGCTCAGGTTGGGGGCTACACCTTC
V gene: TRBV19; CDR3 length: 15; clone size: -; J gene: TRBJ1-2; D gene: TRBD1; CDR3 protein: CASSRLGQVPYGYTF; CDR3 DNA: TGTGCCAGTAGTAGACTGGGACAGGTCCCCTATGGCTACACCTTC
V gene: TRBV5-4; CDR3 length: 13; clone size: -; J gene: TRBJ2-7; D gene: -; CDR3 protein: CASSLKQSYEQYF; CDR3 DNA: TGTGCCAGCAGCTTGAAACAGTCCTACGAGCAGTACTTC
V gene: TRBV18; CDR3 length: 16; clone size: -; J gene: TRBJ2-1; D gene: -; CDR3 protein: CASSPKLGHPYNEQFF; CDR3 DNA: TGTGCCAGCTCACCTAAATTGGGACATCCCTACAATGAGCAGTTCTTC
V gene: TRBV28; CDR3 length: 14; clone size: once; J gene: TRBJ1-1; D gene: TRBD1; CDR3 protein: CASRGTGGWTEAFF; CDR3 DNA: TGTGCCAGCAGGGGGACAGGGGGGTGGACTGAAGCTTTCTTT